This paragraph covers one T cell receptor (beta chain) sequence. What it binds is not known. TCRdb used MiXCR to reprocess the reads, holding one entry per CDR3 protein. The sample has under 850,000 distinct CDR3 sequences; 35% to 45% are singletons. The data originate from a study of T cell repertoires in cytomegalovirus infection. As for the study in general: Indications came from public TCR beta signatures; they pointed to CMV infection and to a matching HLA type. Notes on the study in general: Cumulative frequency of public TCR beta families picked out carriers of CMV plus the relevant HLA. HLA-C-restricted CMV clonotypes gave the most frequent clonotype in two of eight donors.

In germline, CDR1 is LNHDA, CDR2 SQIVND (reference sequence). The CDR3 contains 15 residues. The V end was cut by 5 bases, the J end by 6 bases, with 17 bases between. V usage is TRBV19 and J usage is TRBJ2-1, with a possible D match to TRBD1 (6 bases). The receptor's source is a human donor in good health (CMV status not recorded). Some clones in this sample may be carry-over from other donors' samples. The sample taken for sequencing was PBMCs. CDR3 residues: CASSRWGLGGNEQFF. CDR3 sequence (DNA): TGTGCCAGTAGTCGTTGGGGGTTAGGGGGCAATGAGCAGTTCTTC. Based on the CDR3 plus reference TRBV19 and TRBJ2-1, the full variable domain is DGGITQSPKYLFRKEGQNVTLSCEQNLNHDAMYWYRQDPGQGLRLIYYSQIVNDFQKGDIAEGYSVSREKKESFPLTVTSAQKNPTAFYLCASSRWGLGGNEQFFGPGTRLTVL.